The 26 T cell receptor beta chains given below trace back to one sample, sequenced in a study of blood T cells in healthy people across ages. A second about 6 to 12 cycle PCR used barcoded and J-beta primers. A single record per CDR3 protein comes from TCRdb applying MiXCR to the 5' RACE reads. The sample consists of 1.5 million to 2 million distinct CDR3 sequences, approximately 50% of them appearing once. Sequenced material: blood. The receptors stem from a woman aged 40-49 years in good health.

The count of this clonotype is one. This chain joins TRBV20-1 and TRBJ2-3; D is tentatively TRBD1 or TRBD2 (5 bases each). Germline CDR1 reads DFQATT; CDR2 reads SNEGSKA (reference sequence). This CDR3 region has 14 residues. V dropped 6 bases and J dropped 2 bases, with 15 bases sitting between them. The CDR3 loop reads CSAGRDQFTDTQYF. The CDR3, as DNA: TGCAGTGCGGGCCGGGACCAATTCACAGATACGCAGTATTTT.

The chain combines TRBV27 with TRBJ1-2, with 9 positions matching TRBD1. V was clipped by 5 bases and J by 3 bases; unmatched bases: 10. The CDR3 loop spans 16 amino acids. Germline values: CDR1 MNHEY, CDR2 SMNVEV (reference sequence). Here the CDR3 DNA reads TGTGCCAGCAGTCCCCGGACAGGGGAGAATGACTATGGCTACACCTTC. This encodes CASSPRTGENDYGYTF.

This clonotype was picked up many times. V usage is TRBV6-5 and J usage is TRBJ2-3, with D unclear. Trimming left V 5 bases short and J 8 bases short, with 17 bases between. This CDR3 spans 14 amino acids. Germline CDR1 MNHEY, CDR2 SVGAGI. The CDR3: CASSRYTGRGTQYF. The CDR3 region has the DNA TGTGCCAGCAGTAGATATACGGGCCGCGGTACGCAGTATTTT.

CDR3: CASSPDGAQGALPQHF. The CDR3 DNA reads TGTGCCAGCTCACCAGATGGGGCACAGGGGGCACTTCCCCAGCATTTT. The chain links TRBV18 to TRBJ1-5; 9 bases line up with TRBD1. CDR3 length: 16 residues. Per germline, CDR1 KGHSH and CDR2 LQKENI. Trimming took 2 bases from V and 10 from J; bases not matched to a gene: 12. The variable domain in full, completed from reference TRBV18 and TRBJ1-5, reads NAGVMQNPRHLVRRRGQEARLRCSPMKGHSHVYWYRQLPEEGLKFMVYLQKENIIDESGMPKERFSAEFPKEGPSILRIQQVVRGDSAAYFCASSPDGAQGALPQHFGDGTRLSIL.

The gene calls are TRBV4-2 and TRBJ1-2, with D unresolved. Trimming took 7 bases from V and 4 from J, leaving 19 bases between them. Germline lookup yields CDR1 LGHNA and CDR2 YNFKEQ. This CDR3 is built from 15 residues. CDR3 coding DNA: TGTGCCAGCAAACCAACTCGGGGTAACCTCTATGGCTACACCTTC. It translates to CASKPTRGNLYGYTF.

The rearrangement uses TRBV29-1 and TRBJ2-1; D tentatively reads TRBD1 or TRBD2 (6 bases each). Trimming stripped 4 bases from V and 7 bases from J, with 14 bases between. This CDR3 region has 13 residues. CDR1 is SQVTM, CDR2 ANQGSEA, per germline. CDR3 loop: CSVVGGLSNEQFF. CDR3 in DNA: TGCAGCGTTGTCGGGGGCCTGTCTAATGAGCAGTTCTTC.

This clonotype was recorded a few times. The V gene is TRBV7-2, the J gene TRBJ1-2, with D uncertain. V was shortened by 5 bases and J by 5 bases, with 15 bases between the two germline ends. CDR3 length: 14 residues. Per the germline V gene, CDR1 is SGHTA and CDR2 is FQGNSA. This CDR3 is CASSLGRAPYGYTF. The CDR3 region has the DNA TGTGCCAGCAGCCTAGGACGGGCACCGTATGGCTACACCTTC.

The chain couples TRBV6-2 or TRBV6-3 to TRBJ2-5, with D unresolved. Germline values: CDR1 MNHEY, CDR2 SVGEGT. The CDR3 is made up of 15 amino acids. The V end was cut by 5 bases, the J end by 4 bases, with 17 bases between. The CDR3 here is CASSSRRMGSETQYF. DNA for the CDR3: TGTGCCAGCAGTAGCAGGCGAATGGGCTCAGAGACCCAGTACTTC.

This clonotype was counted ten times or more. A much bigger clone sits one base away, suggesting this may be a read error. J is TRBJ2-5 and V is TRBV7-2; D may match TRBD1 or TRBD2 (5 bases each). The V gene's germline CDR1 is SGHTA and CDR2 FQGNSA. The CDR3 runs to 15 residues. V was trimmed by 5 bases and J by 2 bases, leaving 15 bases between them. The CDR3 loop reads CASSLTVREQETQYF. The CDR3 nucleotides read TGTGCCAGCAGCCTAACCGTCAGGGAGCAAGAGACCCAGTACTTC.

This clonotype was seen more than once but under ten times. At one end, the junction sequence differs from germline, possibly due to a read error. The chain carries TRBV4-1 and TRBJ2-3; D remains unclear. The CDR3 extends over 13 amino acids. CDR1 is MGHRA and CDR2 is YSYEKL in the germline V gene. The CDR3 nucleotides are TGCGCCAGTAGCCAACAAGACGGTTATACGCAGTATTTT. This encodes CASSQQDGYTQYF.

The J gene is TRBJ2-1, the V gene TRBV28; 8 nucleotides match TRBD2. The closer fit of TRBJ2-7 to the DNA end suggests the J call may be wrong. Germline lookup yields CDR1 MDHEN and CDR2 SYDVKM. This CDR3 comprises 16 residues. The CDR3 region is CASSSSGRASYNEQYF. The CDR3 bases are TGTGCCAGCAGTTCGTCCGGGAGGGCCTCCTACAATGAGCAGTACTTC.

The chain joins TRBV7-9 to TRBJ1-5; 7 bases match TRBD1. Germline CDR1 and CDR2: SEHNR and FQNEAQ (reference sequence). The V segment lost 5 bases and the J segment 3 bases; nucleotides outside the gene matches: 7. This CDR3 spans 15 amino acids. In DNA form, the CDR3 reads TGTGCCAGCAGCCGGGACAGTCAGTTCAATCAGCCCCAGCATTTT. Translated: CASSRDSQFNQPQHF.

The chain recombines TRBV6-6 with TRBJ2-1; D is unclear. The germline CDR1 and CDR2 sequences are MNHNY and SVGAGI (reference sequence). V was cut by 6 bases and J by 4 bases, with 16 bases left in between. This CDR3 spans 15 amino acids. This chain's CDR3 is CASSHAFLGYNEQFF. Here the CDR3 DNA reads TGTGCCAGCAGCCACGCTTTCCTTGGGTACAATGAGCAGTTCTTC.

V and J are TRBV29-1 and TRBJ2-3, with TRBD2 matching over 7 bases. The CDR3 contains 12 residues. After removal of 7 bases from V and 3 bases from J, the junction contained 4 bases not matched to a gene. Germline CDR1 is SQVTM and CDR2 is ANQGSEA. The CDR3 sequence: CSGTSETDTQYF. In nucleotides, the CDR3 is TGCAGCGGAACTAGCGAGACAGATACGCAGTATTTT.

J is TRBJ1-5 and V is TRBV20-1, with a weak D call TRBD1 (5 bases). Germline V CDR1 and CDR2: DFQATT, SNEGSKA (reference sequence). V lost 6 bases to trimming and J lost 0 bases, with 15 bases between them. The CDR3 is 15 amino acids. Here the CDR3 DNA reads TGCAGTGCGGGGGGTCGGGGGTATAGCAATCAGCCCCAGCATTTT. Residues: CSAGGRGYSNQPQHF.

This clonotype has more than one count but fewer than ten. V is TRBV20-1 and J is TRBJ2-7, with D tentatively TRBD1 (6 bases). Germline CDR1 reads DFQATT; CDR2 reads SNEGSKA (reference sequence). There are 13 residues in the CDR3. V was pared by 7 bases and J by 0 bases, with 13 bases between. Here the CDR3 reads CSVPGHTSYEQYF. DNA of the CDR3: TGCAGTGTCCCGGGACACACCTCCTACGAGCAGTACTTC.

The chain has TRBV3-1 and TRBJ1-4; 7 bases are a match to TRBD1. The CDR3 extends over 17 amino acids. The germline V gene encodes CDR1 LGHDT and CDR2 YNNKEL (reference sequence). The ends lost 4 bases at V and 3 bases at J; junction bases unmatched: 11. CDR3: CASSPIVGTEPNEKLFF. The DNA of the CDR3 is TGTGCCAGCAGCCCGATCGTCGGGACAGAACCTAATGAAAAACTGTTTTTT.

The chain carries TRBV10-3 and TRBJ1-2; 10 nucleotides align to TRBD1. V dropped 6 bases and J dropped 4; count of bases not matched to a gene: 8. This CDR3 contains 15 residues. CDR1 is ENHRY, CDR2 SYGVKD, per germline. CDR3 bases: TGTGCCATCAGAGAAGGACAGGGGGGCAGCTATGGCTACACCTTC. This sequence encodes CAIREGQGGSYGYTF.

This clonotype was observed a handful of times. The junction shows a germline mismatch at one end, possibly a read error. The chain carries TRBV7-7 and TRBJ2-5; no clear D. This CDR3 contains 13 residues. CDR1 and CDR2 from the germline V gene are SSHAT and FNYEAQ (reference sequence). CDR3 residues: CASSGYLGETQYF. CDR3 DNA sequence: TGTGCTAGCAGTGGATACTTGGGGGAGACCCAGTACTTC.

The chain employs TRBV5-1 and TRBJ2-5, with a weak D call TRBD1 (6 bases). CDR1 is SGHRS and CDR2 is YFSETQ in the germline V gene. The CDR3 runs 17 residues. The V gene lost 0 bases and the J gene lost 2 bases, with 17 bases spanning the gap. In DNA form, the CDR3 reads TGCGCCAGCAGCTTGGATATAACAGGGATCCCTCAAGAGACCCAGTACTTC. Translation: CASSLDITGIPQETQYF.

This clonotype came up many times. Sequence at one end of the junction differs from germline and may be a read error. Written as DNA, the CDR3 is TGTGCCAGCAGCCGAGGACAGGGGGACTATGGCTACACCTTC. Its translation is CASSRGQGDYGYTF. V is TRBV5-1 and J is TRBJ1-2; 10 bases fit TRBD1. From germline, CDR1 is SGHRS and CDR2 YFSETQ. This CDR3 region has 14 residues.

This clonotype was detected only a few times. The V and J genes are TRBV11-1 and TRBJ2-3; D uncertain. Trimming removed 5 bases at V and 5 bases at J, with 11 bases between. There are 13 residues in the CDR3. Looked up from germline, CDR1 is SGHAT and CDR2 is FQDESV (reference sequence). CDR3 DNA: TGTGCCAGCAGCCTCTCGCGGCAAGATACGCAGTATTTT. Its protein product is CASSLSRQDTQYF.

The chain recombines TRBV27 with TRBJ2-5, with D possibly being TRBD1 (6 bases). Germline assignment: CDR1 MNHEY and CDR2 SMNVEV (reference sequence). V was shortened by 3 bases and J by 3 bases, with 23 bases between the two germline ends. There are 18 residues in the CDR3. CDR3 residues: CASSFVFNVGGREETQYF. CDR3 nucleotides: TGTGCCAGCAGTTTCGTTTTCAATGTAGGGGGACGGGAAGAGACCCAGTACTTC.

The chain links TRBV19 to TRBJ1-1; no firm D call. Germline V gives CDR1 LNHDA, CDR2 SQIVND (reference sequence). Trimming took off 5 bases at V and 5 bases at J, with 9 bases between the two ends. This CDR3 is built from 12 residues. CDR3 DNA: TGTGCCAGTAGTTTCCAAAAGACTGAAGCTTTCTTT. Amino acid sequence: CASSFQKTEAFF.

This clonotype was observed a few times. V and J are TRBV28 and TRBJ2-5; possible D gene TRBD2, 6 bases. V was clipped by 6 bases and J by 4 bases, with 15 bases between them. The length of the CDR3 is 14 residues. CDR1 is MDHEN and CDR2 is SYDVKM in the germline V gene. The DNA of the CDR3 is TGTGCCAGCAGCCAATTGACTAGTTTAGAGACCCAGTACTTC. Translating it yields CASSQLTSLETQYF.

This clonotype was seen more than once but under ten times. The chain combines TRBV29-1 with TRBJ2-7; D gene ambiguous. The CDR3 runs 12 residues. Trimming took 5 bases from V and 2 from J, leaving 10 bases between them. Germline-derived CDR1 and CDR2 are SQVTM and ANQGSEA. The CDR3 is CSVRNNAYEQYF. DNA for the CDR3: TGCAGCGTTCGGAATAATGCCTACGAGCAGTACTTC.